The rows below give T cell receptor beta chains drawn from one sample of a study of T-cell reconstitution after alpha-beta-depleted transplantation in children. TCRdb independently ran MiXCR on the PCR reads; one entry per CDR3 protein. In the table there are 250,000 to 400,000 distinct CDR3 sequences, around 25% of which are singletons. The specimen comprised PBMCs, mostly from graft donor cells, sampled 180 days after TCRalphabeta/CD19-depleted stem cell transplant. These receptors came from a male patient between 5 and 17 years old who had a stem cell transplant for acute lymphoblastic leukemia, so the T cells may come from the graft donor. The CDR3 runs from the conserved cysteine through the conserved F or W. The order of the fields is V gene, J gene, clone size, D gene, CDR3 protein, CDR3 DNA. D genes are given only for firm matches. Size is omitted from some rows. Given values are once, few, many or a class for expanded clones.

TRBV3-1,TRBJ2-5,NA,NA,CASSQFLSGAVGETQYF,TGTGCCAGCAGCCAATTCCTTTCAGGGGCCGTTGGGGAGACCCAGTACTTC
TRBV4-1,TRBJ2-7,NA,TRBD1,CASSHNTGVGYEQYF,TGCGCCAGCAGCCACAACACAGGGGTAGGATACGAGCAGTACTTC
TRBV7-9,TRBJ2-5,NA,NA,CASSREHLGETQYF,TGTGCCAGCAGCCGGGAGCATCTTGGAGAGACCCAGTACTTC
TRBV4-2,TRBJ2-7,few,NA,CASSQELASITYEQYF,TGTGCCAGCAGCCAAGAGTTGGCTAGCATCACCTACGAGCAGTACTTC
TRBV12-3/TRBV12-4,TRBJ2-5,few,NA,CASSLSGIPAETQYF,TGTGCCAGCAGTTTAAGCGGAATCCCGGCAGAGACCCAGTACTTC
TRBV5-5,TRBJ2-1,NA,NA,CASSFGLSSYNEQFF,TGTGCCAGCAGCTTCGGGTTATCCTCCTACAATGAGCAGTTCTTC
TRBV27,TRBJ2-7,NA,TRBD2,CASSLMGGYYEQYF,TGTGCCAGCAGTTTAATGGGGGGGTACTACGAGCAGTACTTC
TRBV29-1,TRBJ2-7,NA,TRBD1,CSVERTGGVQYF,TGCAGCGTTGAGAGGACAGGGGGAGTGCAGTACTTC
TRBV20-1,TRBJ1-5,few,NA,CSARENSVGQPQHF,TGCAGTGCTAGAGAGAACTCGGTCGGTCAGCCCCAGCATTTT
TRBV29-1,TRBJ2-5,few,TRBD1,CSVAGQGPETQYF,TGCAGCGTTGCCGGACAGGGTCCTGAGACCCAGTACTTC
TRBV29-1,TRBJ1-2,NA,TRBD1,CSVGAGQGTYGYTF,TGCAGCGTTGGGGCGGGACAGGGAACCTATGGCTACACCTTC
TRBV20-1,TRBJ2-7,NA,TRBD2,CSAHSGSNDEQYF,TGCAGTGCCCATAGCGGGAGTAACGACGAGCAGTACTTC
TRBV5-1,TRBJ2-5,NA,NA,CASSSGTPRVQYF,TGCGCCAGCAGCTCCGGGACCCCTAGGGTCCAGTACTTC
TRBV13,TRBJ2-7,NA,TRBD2,CASSFSLTSGRSYEQYF,TGTGCCAGCAGCTTTAGTTTAACTAGCGGGAGGTCCTACGAGCAGTACTTC
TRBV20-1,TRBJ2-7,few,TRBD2,CSAILTSCYSYEQYF,TGCAGTGCGATACTGACTAGCTGTTACTCCTACGAGCAGTACTTC
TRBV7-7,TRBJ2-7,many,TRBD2,CASSLRLGLAGEQYF,TGTGCCAGCAGCTTACGGTTAGGACTAGCGGGCGAGCAGTACTTC
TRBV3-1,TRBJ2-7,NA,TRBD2,CASSRRTSGMVSYEQYF,TGTGCCAGCAGCCGTCGGACTAGCGGGATGGTCTCCTACGAGCAGTACTTC
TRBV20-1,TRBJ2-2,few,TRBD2,CSARDLGGRHTGELFF,TGCAGTGCTAGAGATCTCGGCGGGAGACACACCGGGGAGCTGTTTTTT
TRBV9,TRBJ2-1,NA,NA,CASTQLAGEQFF,TGTGCCAGCACCCAACTAGCCGGTGAGCAGTTCTTC
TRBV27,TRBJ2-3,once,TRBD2,CASRPQTSRLTDTQYF,TGTGCCAGCAGACCCCAGACTAGCAGACTCACAGATACGCAGTATTTT
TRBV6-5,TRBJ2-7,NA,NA,CASSYRLDSSYEQYF,TGTGCCAGCAGTTACCGTTTGGACAGCTCCTACGAGCAGTACTTC
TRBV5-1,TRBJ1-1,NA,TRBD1,CASSLVGQGFAEAFF,TGCGCCAGCAGCTTGGTAGGACAGGGTTTTGCTGAAGCTTTCTTT
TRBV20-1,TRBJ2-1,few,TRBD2,CSAREREVHNEQFF,TGCAGTGCGAGAGAGCGGGAGGTTCACAATGAGCAGTTCTTC
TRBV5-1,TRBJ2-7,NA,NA,CASSFGRHSSYEQYF,TGCGCCAGCAGCTTTGGTAGACATAGCTCCTACGAGCAGTACTTC
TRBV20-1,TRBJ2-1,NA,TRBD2,CSANIWGLAVLSSYNEQFF,TGCAGTGCGAACATCTGGGGCCTAGCGGTCCTTAGCTCCTACAATGAGCAGTTCTTC
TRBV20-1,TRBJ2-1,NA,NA,CSAGLTEGGSQFF,TGCAGTGCTGGACTGACTGAGGGAGGCTCGCAGTTCTTC
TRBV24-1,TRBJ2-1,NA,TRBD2,CATSDFLAVPPNEQFF,TGTGCCACCAGTGATTTCCTAGCGGTCCCCCCGAATGAGCAGTTCTTC
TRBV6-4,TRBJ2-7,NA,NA,CASSGRDTAYEQYF,TGTGCCAGCAGTGGAAGAGACACTGCCTACGAGCAGTACTTC
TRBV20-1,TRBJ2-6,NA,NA,CCARVVGLHRGANVLTF,TGCTGTGCTAGAGTGGTTGGCCTCCACCGGGGGGCCAACGTCCTGACTTTC
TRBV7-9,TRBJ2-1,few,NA,CASSSLAPTYNEQFF,TGTGCCAGCAGCTCACTAGCTCCGACCTACAATGAGCAGTTCTTC
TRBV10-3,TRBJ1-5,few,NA,CAISESAVRNQPQHF,TGTGCCATCAGTGAGTCAGCGGTGAGGAATCAGCCCCAGCATTTT
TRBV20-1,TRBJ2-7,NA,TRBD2,CSARDWTSGYEQYF,TGCAGTGCTAGAGATTGGACTAGCGGCTACGAGCAGTACTTC
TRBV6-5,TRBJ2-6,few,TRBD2,CASSYGGGLAGAGANVLTF,TGTGCCAGCAGTTACGGGGGGGGACTAGCGGGTGCAGGGGCCAACGTCCTGACTTTC
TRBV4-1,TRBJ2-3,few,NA,CASSQGLYTDTQYF,TGCGCCAGCAGCCAGGGACTCTACACAGATACGCAGTATTTT
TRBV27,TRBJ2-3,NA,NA,CASSLSLAGTDTQYF,TGTGCCAGCAGTTTATCTTTAGCGGGCACAGATACGCAGTATTTT
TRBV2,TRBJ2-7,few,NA,CASRTTRVEANYEQYF,TGTGCCAGCAGGACCACCCGAGTTGAGGCTAACTACGAGCAGTACTTC
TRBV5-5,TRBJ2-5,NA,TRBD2,CASSLIPGTSGFQETQYF,TGTGCCAGCAGCTTGATCCCAGGGACTAGCGGGTTCCAAGAGACCCAGTACTTC
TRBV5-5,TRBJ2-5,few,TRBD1,CASSLGRTGARGKETQYF,TGTGCCAGCAGCTTAGGACGGACAGGGGCGCGCGGTAAAGAGACCCAGTACTTC
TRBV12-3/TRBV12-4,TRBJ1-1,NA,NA,CASSFTPQVTEAFF,TGTGCCAGCAGTTTCACCCCGCAGGTCACTGAAGCTTTCTTT
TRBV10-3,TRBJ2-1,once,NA,CAISDGLNQNNEQFF,TGTGCCATCAGTGACGGGCTGAACCAGAACAATGAGCAGTTCTTC
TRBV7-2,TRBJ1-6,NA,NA,CASSSGLYNSPLHF,TGTGCCAGCAGCTCTGGACTCTATAATTCACCCCTCCACTTT
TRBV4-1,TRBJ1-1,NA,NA,CASRQVYLPGAFF,TGCGCCAGCCGACAGGTCTATCTGCCGGGGGCTTTCTTT
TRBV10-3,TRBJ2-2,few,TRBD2,CAITSGTNTGELFF,TGTGCCATCACTAGCGGGACGAACACCGGGGAGCTGTTTTTT
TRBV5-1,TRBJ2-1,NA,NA,CASSLSWGGGNNEQFF,TGCGCCAGCAGCTTGAGCTGGGGAGGCGGCAACAATGAGCAGTTCTTC
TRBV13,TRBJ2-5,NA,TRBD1,CASSAPGQGMETQYF,TGTGCCAGCAGCGCCCCGGGACAGGGAATGGAGACCCAGTACTTC
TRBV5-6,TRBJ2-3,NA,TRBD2,CASNWTRTDTQYF,TGTGCCAGCAACTGGACTAGAACAGATACGCAGTATTTT
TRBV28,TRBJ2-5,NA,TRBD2,CASSLPGTSQETQYF,TGTGCCAGCAGCCTACCCGGGACTAGCCAAGAGACCCAGTACTTC
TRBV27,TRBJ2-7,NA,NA,CASSLSGLVTYEQYF,TGTGCCAGCAGTTTATCGGGCCTAGTCACCTACGAGCAGTACTTC
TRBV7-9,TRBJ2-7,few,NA,CASSLRDTSYEQYF,TGTGCCAGCAGCTTACGGGACACTTCCTACGAGCAGTACTTC
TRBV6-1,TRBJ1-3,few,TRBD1,CASTRQGGRNTIYF,TGTGCCAGCACCCGACAGGGTGGAAGGAACACCATATATTTT